Below, 13 T cell receptor beta chains from the same sample are listed, as sequenced in a study of CD8 T cells in ankylosing spondylitis (TCRdb year 2017). The library was built by means of 5' RACE. Sequenced using an Illumina HiSeq 2500. Clones were called with MiXCR by TCRdb after fastp trimmed the public reads at Q25, and only in-frame beta chains were retained. Each record represents a unique CDR3 protein, reported with the most common genes and DNA among its rows. The sample has under 450,000 distinct CDR3 sequences on record, about a sixth of them singletons. The ten largest clones add up to under 1.2% of the sample. The study at large found these results: Blood from ankylosing spondylitis patients appeared to be characterized by a TCR beta motif composed of about 8 highly homologous amino acid variants.

For these TCRs, the target antigens are not known. Sequenced input: blood, either unsorted or a sorted T cell fraction (not recorded which). The receptors originated from a male donor with ankylosing spondylitis.

This clonotype turned up a few times. This rearrangement joins TRBV19 to TRBJ1-4; 8 bases are shared with TRBD1. J gave up 7 bases and V 8 bases, and 9 bases lay outside the gene matches. The length of the CDR3 is 14 residues. Per germline, CDR1 LNHDA and CDR2 SQIVND (reference sequence). CDR3 in amino acids: CASRGNRGSEKLFF. The CDR3 DNA follows: TGTGCCAGTCGAGGGAACAGGGGGAGTGAAAAACTGTTTTTT.

This rearrangement joins TRBV5-4 to TRBJ1-2, with 8 bases identical to TRBD1. Looked up from germline, CDR1 is SGHNT and CDR2 is YYREEE (reference sequence). J was trimmed by 2 bases and V by 4 bases; bases with no gene match: 19. The CDR3 spans 19 residues. CDR3 loop: CASSLAPDTGGSRNYGYTF. In nucleotides, the CDR3 is TGTGCCAGCAGCCTTGCGCCTGACACAGGGGGGAGTAGAAACTATGGCTACACCTTC.

This clonotype has a handful of counts. The V and J genes are TRBV30 and TRBJ2-2; weak D call: TRBD2 (6 bases). Germline CDR1 is GTSNPN and CDR2 is SVGIG (reference sequence). V was pared by 5 bases and J by 5 bases, with 15 bases between. This CDR3 is built from 14 residues. CDR3 coding DNA: TGTGCCTGGGATGGGTGGGGAGGAACCGGGGAGCTGTTTTTT. This codes for CAWDGWGGTGELFF.

The rearrangement joins TRBV18 to TRBJ2-1; tentative D call: TRBD1 (5 bases). The CDR3 is 14 amino acids. Trimming removed 2 bases at V and 5 bases at J, with 10 bases between. Germline V gene data show CDR1 as KGHSH and CDR2 as LQKENI. The CDR3 loop is CASSPRGTNNEQFF. For the CDR3, the DNA is TGTGCCAGCTCACCAAGGGGAACGAACAATGAGCAGTTCTTC.

The gene calls are TRBV6-1 and TRBJ1-6; D is uncertain. CDR3 size: 13 residues. CDR1 is MNHNS and CDR2 is SASEGT in the germline V gene. Deletions cut 6 bases from V and 7 bases from J, with 10 bases between. CDR3 region: CASSLTANSPLHF. The CDR3 nucleotides read TGTGCCAGCAGCCTAACCGCCAATTCACCCCTCCACTTT.

This rearrangement joins TRBV14 to TRBJ2-5; 9 bases align to TRBD2. The V and J ends lost 4 bases and 4 bases, in that order; junction bases with no gene match: 7. CDR3 length equals 15 residues. CDR1 SGHDN and CDR2 FVKESK come from the germline V gene. CDR3 sequence reads: CASSRLVLAGETQYF. The CDR3 DNA is TGTGCCAGCAGCCGATTGGTACTAGCGGGAGAGACCCAGTACTTC.

In this sample, this clonotype turned up a few times. The chain is built from TRBV6-1 and TRBJ1-1, with 8 bases aligning to TRBD1. CDR3 length: 15 amino acids. Trimming took 5 bases from V and 9 from J; bases not matched to a gene: 14. In germline, CDR1 is MNHNS, CDR2 SASEGT. The CDR3 nucleotides read TGTGCCAGCAGTCCCGGTCCCGGGACAGGTGCCAAAGCTTTCTTT. This codes for CASSPGPGTGAKAFF.

The V call is TRBV28, the J call TRBJ2-7, with D possibly being TRBD1 (6 bases). Germline lookup yields CDR1 MDHEN and CDR2 SYDVKM. V lost 5 bases and J lost 6, with 14 bases in between. The CDR3 sequence is 13 residues long. The CDR3 region is CASSGTPQGEQYF. The DNA for the CDR3 is TGTGCCAGCAGTGGGACACCGCAGGGCGAGCAGTACTTC.

This clonotype was seen only a few times. The chain couples TRBV5-1 to TRBJ1-1; weak D call: TRBD1 (5 bases). CDR1 and CDR2 (germline): SGHRS, YFSETQ. Trimming pared 1 base from V and 8 bases from J, leaving 12 bases between. There are 13 residues in the CDR3. CDR3 sequence: CASSLMTGTEAFF. The CDR3 DNA sequence: TGCGCCAGCAGCTTGATGACCGGGACGGAAGCTTTCTTT.

This clonotype appeared many times. The V gene is TRBV12-3 or TRBV12-4, the J gene TRBJ1-1; D may be TRBD1 (6 bases). The V end was cut by 3 bases, the J end by 5 bases, with 13 bases between. This CDR3 region has 14 residues. The CDR3, as DNA: TGTGCCAGCAGTTTGGACAGCAAATGGACTGAAGCTTTCTTT. This gives the protein CASSLDSKWTEAFF.

This chain connects TRBV20-1 to TRBJ1-3, with D possibly matching TRBD1 (5 bases). The CDR3 contains 16 residues. Germline CDR1 reads DFQATT; CDR2 reads SNEGSKA (reference sequence). V shed 3 bases and J shed 2 bases, with 17 bases lying between them. This CDR3 is CSASLKGDFPGNTIYF. DNA of the CDR3: TGCAGTGCTAGTCTTAAAGGGGACTTTCCTGGAAACACCATATATTTT.

The V gene is TRBV6-2 or TRBV6-3, the J gene TRBJ2-7, with D tentatively TRBD1 (5 bases). Trimming removed 2 bases from V and 3 bases from J, with 8 bases in between. The CDR3 covers 13 residues. Germline loops: CDR1 MNHEY, CDR2 SVGEGT. The CDR3 loop is CASSYPDSYEQYF. DNA of the CDR3: TGTGCCAGCAGTTACCCAGACAGCTACGAGCAGTACTTC.

This clonotype was seen a handful of times. The rearrangement uses TRBV27 and TRBJ2-7, with 7 bases lining up with TRBD2. The junction had 7 bases not matched to a gene; V was cut back by 5 bases and J by 0 bases. This CDR3 region has 15 residues. The V gene's germline CDR1 is MNHEY and CDR2 SMNVEV (reference sequence). This chain's CDR3 is CASSTKAGPSYEQYF. DNA for the CDR3: TGTGCCAGCAGTACAAAAGCGGGGCCCTCCTACGAGCAGTACTTC.